This T cell receptor beta chain derives from a study of T cells in Graves' hyperthyroidism and ophthalmopathy. This clonotype was seen repeatedly, ten times or more. Each person with ophthalmopathy scored at least 3 on the Clinical Activity Score, reached NOSPECS grade 4 or higher, and had been ill under 3 months. RNA transcripts gave rise to amplified TCR beta CDR3 regions. HTBI primers were employed in a first-round RT-PCR of the TCR CDR3. TCRdb fed the multiplex PCR reads into MiXCR, producing one record per CDR3 protein. The top ten clones hold 12% of a sample with roughly 600,000 distinct CDR3 sequences, more than 14% of them seen once. The V gene end was trimmed by 2 bases and the J gene end by 5 bases; junction bases not matched to a gene: 5. Germline CDR1 reads GTSNPN; CDR2 reads SVGIG (reference sequence). The CDR3 loop spans 15 amino acids.

The sample consisted of blood. J is TRBJ2-1 and V is TRBV30; TRBD2 aligns across 11 bases. This receptor was taken from a woman aged 50 to 65 with Graves' ophthalmopathy. The CDR3, as DNA: TGTGCCTGGAGTCGACTAGCGGGAAATGACAATGAGCAGTTCTTC. Protein product: CAWSRLAGNDNEQFF. The variable domain in full, completed from reference TRBV30 and TRBJ2-1, reads SQTIHQWPATLVQPVGSPLSLECTVEGTSNPNLYWYRQAAGRGLQLLFYSVGIGQISSEVPQNLSASRPQDRQFILSSKKLLLSDSGFYLCAWSRLAGNDNEQFFGPGTRLTVL.